A selection of T cell receptor beta chains follows, all from one sample in a study of T cell responses to AZD1222 COVID-19 vaccine. Sequencing was performed with immunoSEQ multiplex PCR; in TCRdb, only in-frame clones are kept and a portion is missing. The data contain 75,000 to 100,000 clones, approximately 86% of them singletons. Sequenced here: peripheral blood, sampled on day 0 of AZD1222 vaccination. The receptors were gathered from an adult in good health. The CDR3 runs from the conserved cysteine through the conserved F or W. Each record gives: CDR3 protein, CDR3 DNA, J gene, D gene, clone size, V gene, CDR3 length. The D gene is left open where the match is weak. A row's size may be missing; if present it is once, few, many or a size class.

CASRGLTPKEQFF,TGTGCCAGCCGTGGACTCACCCCAAAGGAGCAGTTCTTC,TRBJ2-1,-,-,TRBV6-6,13
CASSLGGGAETQYF,TGTGCCAGCAGCTTGGGCGGGGGGGCAGAGACCCAGTACTTC,TRBJ2-5,TRBD2,-,TRBV11-2,14
CASSFVDYHTYEQYF,TGTGCCAGCAGCTTCGTGGACTACCATACCTACGAGCAGTACTTC,TRBJ2-7,-,-,TRBV11-3,15
CASSLGQQNTEAFF,TGTGCCAGCAGCTTGGGACAGCAGAACACTGAAGCTTTCTTT,TRBJ1-1,TRBD1,few,TRBV11-3,14
CASSQGLSSNQPQHF,TGTGCCAGCAGTCAGGGGCTTAGTAGCAATCAGCCCCAGCATTTT,TRBJ1-5,-,-,TRBV25-1,15
CASTPLPRSYNEQFF,TGTGCCAGCACCCCCCTTCCCCGCTCCTACAATGAGCAGTTCTTC,TRBJ2-1,-,once,TRBV28,15
CASSPLAGGTGELFF,TGTGCCAGCAGCCCTCTAGCGGGGGGCACCGGGGAGCTGTTTTTT,TRBJ2-2,TRBD2,few,TRBV6-4,15
CASSRTGATDNEKLFF,TGTGCCAGCAGCCGGACAGGGGCCACTGATAATGAAAAACTGTTTTTT,TRBJ1-4,TRBD1,-,TRBV7-2,16
CASRGDSVNTEAFF,TGCGCCAGCAGAGGGGACAGCGTGAACACTGAAGCTTTCTTT,TRBJ1-1,TRBD1,-,TRBV5-1,14
CASSLAGGRREQFF,TGCGCCAGCAGCTTGGCCGGGGGGAGGCGAGAGCAGTTCTTC,TRBJ2-1,TRBD2,-,TRBV5-1,14
CASSLGQGLNGYTF,TGCGCCAGCAGCTTGGGGCAGGGATTGAATGGCTACACCTTC,TRBJ1-2,-,-,TRBV5-1,14
CASSSIRLGLLLEKLFF,TGTGCCAGCAGTTCAATTAGGCTTGGCTTACTCCTTGAAAAACTGTTTTTT,TRBJ1-4,-,-,TRBV28,17
CAWSKGGYEQYF,TGTGCCTGGAGTAAGGGGGGCTACGAGCAGTACTTC,TRBJ2-7,-,-,TRBV30,12
CASSYSGQAQETQYF,TGTGCCAGCAGTTACTCCGGGCAGGCCCAGGAGACCCAGTACTTC,TRBJ2-5,-,-,TRBV6-5,15
CASSEREDTQYF,TGCGCCAGCAGTGAACGGGAGGATACGCAGTATTTT,TRBJ2-3,-,-,TRBV10-1,12
CASSFRLGEKLFF,TGTGCCAGCAGTTTCAGGTTAGGTGAAAAACTGTTTTTT,TRBJ1-4,-,-,TRBV27,13
CASSFMAGPNDEQFF,TGTGCCAGCAGCTTTATGGCGGGGCCCAACGATGAGCAGTTCTTC,TRBJ2-1,-,-,TRBV5-4,15
CASSNRDLIFSNQPQHF,TGTGCCAGCAGCAACCGGGACCTAATATTTAGCAATCAGCCCCAGCATTTT,TRBJ1-5,-,-,TRBV21-1,17
CAWSVREPGELFF,TGTGCCTGGAGTGTACGGGAGCCCGGGGAGCTGTTTTTT,TRBJ2-2,-,-,TRBV30,13
CSVVHYWDRGSYNEQFF,TGCAGCGTTGTCCATTATTGGGACAGGGGGTCCTACAATGAGCAGTTCTTC,TRBJ2-1,TRBD1,-,TRBV29-1,17
CASSTAGFGANVLTF,TGTGCCAGCAGCACCGCAGGGTTCGGGGCCAACGTCCTGACTTTC,TRBJ2-6,-,-,TRBV5-5,15
CASGLAGGSTDTQYF,TGTGCCAGCGGCCTAGCGGGGGGAAGCACAGATACGCAGTATTTT,TRBJ2-3,TRBD2,-,TRBV6-4,15
CASSLQGGRTEAFF,TGTGCCAGCAGCCTACAGGGTGGGCGGACTGAAGCTTTCTTT,TRBJ1-1,-,-,TRBV7-2,14
CASTHDRTHRGNEQFF,TGTGCCAGCACCCACGACCGAACTCACAGGGGTAATGAGCAGTTCTTC,TRBJ2-1,TRBD1,-,TRBV5-8,16
CASSLESGLSYEQYF,TGTGCCAGCAGCTTAGAATCCGGCCTCTCCTACGAGCAGTACTTC,TRBJ2-7,-,few,TRBV7-8,15
CATRRAGNTIYF,TGTGCCACCCGGAGGGCTGGAAACACCATATATTTT,TRBJ1-3,-,few,TRBV6-5,12
CASSNKDRGSPLHF,TGTGCCAGCAGTAACAAGGACAGAGGGTCACCCCTCCACTTT,TRBJ1-6,-,-,TRBV6-5,14